This T cell receptor beta chain was obtained from a study of blood T cell repertoires in COVID-19. V was shortened by 6 bases and J by 1 base, with 12 bases between the two germline ends. Germline CDR1 reads WSHSY; CDR2 reads SAAADI. The CDR3 covers 14 residues. TCRdb's copy holds only in-frame clones and misses some; the assay was immunoSEQ multiplex PCR. The table records about 90,000 clones, about 80% of them present only once. The receptor was derived from a man between 65 and 85 years old with acute or convalescent COVID-19. The sample taken for sequencing was peripheral blood. The chain links TRBV10-2 to TRBJ1-1; a weak D match, TRBD1 (5 bases). This chain's CDR3 is CASSGGLTNTEAFF. The CDR3 DNA sequence: TGCGCCAGCAGCGGGGGACTGACGAACACTGAAGCTTTCTTT.